The clone carrying this TCR beta chain came up many times. Its antigen is not identified. These data belong to a study of glioma-infiltrating T cells. Notes on the study in general: Very few CDR3 sequences were shared between tissue and blood.

TCR alpha and beta CDR3 regions were amplified from RNA using iRepertoire nested multiplex PCR. TCRdb fed the multiplex PCR reads into MiXCR, producing one record per CDR3 protein. The repertoire includes about 89,000 distinct CDR3 sequences, about 25% of them detected once, and 5.5% to 7.5% sits in the top ten. Germline values: CDR1 SGHDN, CDR2 FVKESK. This CDR3 region has 16 residues. The V end lost 4 bases, the J end lost 3 bases, and 19 bases lay between the germline ends. This clonotype was sampled from a human donor with low-grade glioma or glioblastoma, undergoing nonglioma brain surgery, or in good health (not recorded which). Sequencing input: glioma tissue, nonneoplastic brain tissue, or PBMCs (not recorded which). This chain joins TRBV14 and TRBJ2-7; no clear D. CDR3 in amino acids: CASSPRNLTRFYEQYF. The CDR3, as DNA: TGTGCCAGCAGCCCCCGTAACCTGACTCGATTCTACGAGCAGTACTTC.